The TCR beta chain under discussion was sequenced for a study of blood T cell repertoires in COVID-19. About the study: PBMCs, B-cell-depleted T cells, or T cells were the source of the cDNA or gDNA that made up the material.

What the recovered Cohort 3 donors had was two negative PCRs, clearance, or symptom resolution. Repertoires were generated with immunoSEQ multiplex PCR, while TCRdb's copy carries only in-frame clones and drops some. In the table there are about 100,000 clones, 80% to 90% of which are singletons. CDR1 and CDR2 from the germline V gene are MDHEN and SYDVKM. The CDR3 is made up of 14 amino acids. Trimming took off 8 bases at V and 2 bases at J, with 13 bases between the two ends. V is TRBV28 and J is TRBJ1-3; D is perhaps TRBD1 (6 bases). The sequenced material came from PBMCs or T cells enriched from blood (not recorded which). The sequence was collected from a woman between 45 and 65 years old who had recovered from COVID-19. As DNA, the CDR3 is TGTGCCAGCCGCACAGGGCAAGCTGGAAACACCATATATTTT. It specifies CASRTGQAGNTIYF. The whole variable domain, filled in from reference TRBV28 and TRBJ1-3, reads DVKVTQSSRYLVKRTGEKVFLECVQDMDHENMFWYRQDPGLGLRLIYFSYDVKMKEKGDIPEGYSVSREKKERFSLILESASTNQTSMYLCASRTGQAGNTIYFGEGSWLTVV.